These T cell receptor beta chains were read from a single sample in a study of blood T cell repertoires in COVID-19. Only in-frame clones appear in the TCRdb table, and some are missing; sequencing was by immunoSEQ multiplex PCR. The table lists about 170,000 clones, approximately 80% of them singletons. Sequencing used peripheral blood. Every receptor here comes from a woman aged 55-70 years with acute or convalescent COVID-19. CDR3s leave out the opening cysteine and the closing phenylalanine or tryptophan. Fields, in order: V gene, J gene, CDR3 protein.

>TRBV7-2|TRBJ2-7
ASSTSIGQVGEQY
>TRBV5-6|TRBJ2-3
ASSLGTATDTQY
>TRBV30|TRBJ2-7
AWRQTGVSYEQY
>TRBV7-9|TRBJ1-6
ASSPRTGSTNSPLH
>TRBV12-3/TRBV12-4|TRBJ2-7
ASSSDRGYEQY
>TRBV5-1|TRBJ1-2
ASSPGGGQQIPGGYT
>TRBV6-7|TRBJ2-4
ASSYSLDRVKNIQY
>TRBV6-4|TRBJ1-5
ASSEEGTVGPQH
>TRBV7-3|TRBJ2-2
ASSLAENTGELF
>TRBV9|TRBJ2-5
ASSVEAGEETQY
>TRBV28|TRBJ1-5
ASNVGRQPQH
>TRBV7-8|TRBJ1-6
ASSFPSGGNSPLH
>TRBV4-3|TRBJ2-1
ASSRGLRVDNEQF
>TRBV11-2|TRBJ1-4
ASSLRLSEKLF
>TRBV6-5|TRBJ2-5
ASSPGPDLISQY
>TRBV9|TRBJ1-2
ASSADRGLNYGYT
>TRBV6-4|TRBJ2-1
ASSDFGSGGAISNEQF
>TRBV12-3/TRBV12-4|TRBJ1-2
ASSPDSIGYT
>TRBV2|TRBJ2-7
ASSFLTGIGYEQY
>TRBV19|TRBJ2-4
ASNRDSSKNIQY
>TRBV6-2/TRBV6-3|TRBJ2-7
ASSYHGLVGTRRDEQY
>TRBV7-6|TRBJ2-1
ASSLMGLGEQF
>TRBV10-3|TRBJ2-2
AIGGGTAAGELF
>TRBV6-2/TRBV6-3|TRBJ2-7
ASSYAGQVYEQY
>TRBV5-1|TRBJ2-7
ASSFGDSSYEQY
>TRBV19|TRBJ2-5
VSSIRFEGRLAGLPGQETQY
>TRBV30|TRBJ1-3
AWSVGGSSGNTIY
>TRBV9|TRBJ2-6
ASSVDPHGGANVLT
>TRBV5-8|TRBJ2-7
ASSLAPVYEQY
>TRBV9|TRBJ2-3
ASSAAMTSLADTQY
>TRBV7-6|TRBJ2-3
ASSLYSGTSTDTQY
>TRBV5-5|TRBJ2-5
ASSNLAGGVETQY
>TRBV2|TRBJ2-7
ASRVMSSYEQY
>TRBV18|TRBJ1-5
ASSPSGGNQPQH
>TRBV10-3|TRBJ2-3
AISEPVSSTDTQY
>TRBV11-2|TRBJ2-5
ASSLDLGRGEETQY
>TRBV15|TRBJ2-3
ATSRVSSTDTQY
>TRBV6-5|TRBJ2-7
ASSSVSSYEQY
>TRBV2|TRBJ1-4
ASRGSGGRNEKLF
>TRBV15|TRBJ2-1
ATSRMTGRNTYNEQF
>TRBV15|TRBJ1-2
ATSRDDRGPGGYT
>TRBV12-3/TRBV12-4|TRBJ2-3
ASTPSTGAQY